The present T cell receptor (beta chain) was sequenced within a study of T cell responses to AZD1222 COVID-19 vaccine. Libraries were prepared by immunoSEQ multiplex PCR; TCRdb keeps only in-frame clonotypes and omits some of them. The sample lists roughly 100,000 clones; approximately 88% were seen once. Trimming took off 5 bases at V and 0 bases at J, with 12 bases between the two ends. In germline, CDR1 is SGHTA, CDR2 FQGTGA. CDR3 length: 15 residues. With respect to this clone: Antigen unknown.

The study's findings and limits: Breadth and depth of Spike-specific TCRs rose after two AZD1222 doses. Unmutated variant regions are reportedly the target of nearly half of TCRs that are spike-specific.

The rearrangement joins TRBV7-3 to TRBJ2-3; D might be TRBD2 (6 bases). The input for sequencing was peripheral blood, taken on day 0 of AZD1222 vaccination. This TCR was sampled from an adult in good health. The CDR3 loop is CASSPSGLSTDTQYF. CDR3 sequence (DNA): TGTGCCAGCAGCCCCTCGGGACTTAGCACAGATACGCAGTATTTT.